Following are 29 T cell receptor beta chains from one sample sequenced in a study of cytomegalovirus exposure and HLA in healthy donors (TCRdb year 2017). To prepare the library, the immunoSEQ multiplex PCR assay was applied. For the multiplex PCR, a mixture combining 60 forward primers for TCR Vbeta segments and 13 reverse primers for TCR Jbeta segments was used. This immuneACCESS table, as held by TCRdb, lists in-frame sequences with V and J called but not all clones. Of the missing ones, under half trace to an unresolved V gene in checked studies; the others have no known cause. Present in this sample are approximately 210,000 clones, more than 75% of which were seen just once. The ten top clones hold 6% of the sample. Source material: PBMCs. The receptors stem from a man aged 40-49 years in good health and CMV-seropositive.

The genes are TRBV4-1 and TRBJ1-3; D gene ambiguous. Germline loops: CDR1 MGHRA, CDR2 YSYEKL. Trimming took 2 bases from V and 2 from J, leaving 10 bases between them. CDR3 size: 15 residues. The CDR3 region has the DNA TGCGCCAGCAGCCAATACAGTACTCCTGGAAACACCATATATTTT. Translating it yields CASSQYSTPGNTIYF.

This sequence joins TRBV7-3 and TRBJ1-5, with D maybe TRBD1 (5 bases). The CDR3 length is 18 residues. Germline V gene lookup returns CDR1 SGHTA and CDR2 FQGTGA. Trimming left V 2 bases short and J 2 bases short, with 19 bases between. This chain's CDR3 is CASSLFLGGSVGNQPQHF. CDR3 in DNA: TGTGCCAGCAGCTTATTTCTTGGGGGGTCGGTCGGCAATCAGCCCCAGCATTTT.

The chain joins TRBV7-6 to TRBJ2-7, with TRBD2 identical over 9 bases. Germline V gives CDR1 SGHVS, CDR2 FNYEAQ. After removal of 1 base from V and 3 bases from J, the junction contained 10 bases not matched to a gene. The CDR3 runs 17 residues. The CDR3 protein is CASSLEAGGLLSYEQYF. CDR3 coding DNA: TGTGCCAGCAGCTTAGAAGCGGGAGGCCTTTTAAGCTACGAGCAGTACTTC.

V gene TRBV19 combines with J gene TRBJ1-2; the match to TRBD1 covers 8 bases. Germline V lookup: CDR1 LNHDA, CDR2 SQIVND (reference sequence). The CDR3 is 15 residues long. J lost 1 base, V lost 3 bases, and 4 bases had no gene match. The CDR3 nucleotides read TGTGCCAGTAGTATCGGGACAGGAGTTAACTATGGCTACACCTTC. Its protein is CASSIGTGVNYGYTF. The full variable domain, rest sourced from reference TRBV19 and TRBJ1-2, is DGGITQSPKYLFRKEGQNVTLSCEQNLNHDAMYWYRQDPGQGLRLIYYSQIVNDFQKGDIAEGYSVSREKKESFPLTVTSAQKNPTAFYLCASSIGTGVNYGYTFGSGTRLTVV.

This chain links TRBV7-9 with TRBJ2-5; 8 positions match TRBD1. The CDR3 extends over 14 amino acids. Germline CDR1 is SEHNR and CDR2 is FQNEAQ (reference sequence). V shed 0 bases, J shed 5 bases, and the junction held 2 bases outside the gene matches. For the CDR3, the DNA is TGTGCCAGCAGCTTAGCGGGACAGGTCGAGACCCAGTACTTC. Translation: CASSLAGQVETQYF.

The V and J genes are TRBV6-1 and TRBJ2-7; 9 nucleotides line up with TRBD2. Trimming at V came to 4 bases and at J to 4 bases, leaving 2 bases not matched to a gene. CDR1 and CDR2 from the germline V gene are MNHNS and SASEGT. The CDR3 runs to 13 residues. The CDR3 DNA reads TGTGCCAGCAGTGTTAGCGGGAGTTACGAGCAGTACTTC. Its translation: CASSVSGSYEQYF.

A single count supports this clone. The gene calls are TRBV7-9 and TRBJ1-6, with a tentative D call TRBD1 (6 bases). The V gene lost 5 bases and the J gene lost 13 bases, with 21 bases spanning the gap. The CDR3 is 15 residues long. The germline CDR1 and CDR2 sequences are SEHNR and FQNEAQ (reference sequence). The CDR3 sequence: CASSPSRDTVSPLHF. The CDR3 nucleotides are TGTGCCAGCAGCCCGTCCCGGGACACCGTGTCGCCCCTCCACTTT.

This clone was seen a handful of times. The rearrangement uses TRBV6-4 and TRBJ2-3, with 9 nucleotides matching TRBD2. V gave up 3 bases and J gave up 4 bases; unmatched junction bases: 5. CDR1 is MRHNA and CDR2 is SNTAGT in the germline V gene. The CDR3 is 15 amino acids. CDR3 residues: CASSDIAGDSDTQYF. The CDR3 DNA reads TGTGCCAGCAGTGATATAGCGGGAGATTCAGATACGCAGTATTTT.

This chain uses TRBV5-1 with TRBJ2-1; a possible D gene is TRBD1 (6 bases). The CDR3 is 15 residues long. Between the trimmed V and J ends, which lost 2 bases and 9 bases, there was a span of 18 bases. In germline, CDR1 is SGHRS, CDR2 YFSETQ. In DNA, the CDR3 is TGCGCCAGCAGCTTTGGGGACAAATTACAATTTGAGCAGTTCTTC. Protein product: CASSFGDKLQFEQFF.

This clone was seen only a few times. The chain is built from TRBV5-1 and TRBJ1-5; D possibly corresponds to TRBD1 (6 bases). Germline-derived CDR1 and CDR2 are SGHRS and YFSETQ. The CDR3 sequence is 13 residues long. The V and J ends lost 4 bases and 8 bases respectively, with 13 bases between them. The CDR3 DNA reads TGCGCCAGCAGCCCGTCGACAGGAGAGCCCCAGCATTTT. Its translation: CASSPSTGEPQHF. Supplemented by reference TRBV5-1 and TRBJ1-5, the full variable domain reads KAGVTQTPRYLIKTRGQQVTLSCSPISGHRSVSWYQQTPGQGLQFLFEYFSETQRNKGNFPGRFSGRQFSNSRSEMNVSTLELGDSALYLCASSPSTGEPQHFGDGTRLSIL.

This clone was found a few times. The rearrangement joins TRBV7-8 to TRBJ1-5; a weak D match, TRBD1 (6 bases). The CDR3 loop spans 15 amino acids. Germline V gives CDR1 SGHVS, CDR2 FQNEAQ. V dropped 1 base and J dropped 6 bases, with 13 bases sitting between them. The CDR3 sequence: CASSLGAQGSQPQHF. CDR3 nucleotides: TGTGCCAGCAGCTTAGGGGCGCAGGGGAGTCAGCCCCAGCATTTT.

The rearrangement joins TRBV5-1 to TRBJ2-7; TRBD1 matches at 7 bases. The V segment lost 4 bases and the J segment 0 bases; nucleotides outside the gene matches: 4. The CDR3 is made up of 14 amino acids. The germline V gene has CDR1 SGHRS and CDR2 YFSETQ. The CDR3 is CASSVGDSSYEQYF. CDR3 in DNA: TGCGCCAGCAGCGTTGGGGACAGCTCCTACGAGCAGTACTTC.

V is TRBV15 and J is TRBJ2-1, with D unclear. CDR3 length: 12 amino acids. V was clipped by 1 base and J by 8 bases, with 6 bases between them. CDR1 is LNHNV, CDR2 YYDKDF, per germline (reference sequence). CDR3 residues: CATSRVRDEQFF. CDR3 in DNA: TGTGCCACCAGCAGAGTGAGAGATGAGCAGTTCTTC.

This clone was seen a single time. As DNA, the CDR3 is TGTGCCAGCAGGCCTAGTATAGCAGTTCAGCCCCAGCATTTT. Translation gives CASRPSIAVQPQHF. This chain connects TRBV6-5 to TRBJ1-5; no reliable D call. Trimming pared 6 bases from V and 6 bases from J, leaving 15 bases between. Per germline, CDR1 MNHEY and CDR2 SVGAGI. The length of the CDR3 is 14 residues.

The chain uses TRBV7-7 and TRBJ2-7; TRBD1 agrees at 9 bases. This CDR3 is 15 amino acids long. Trimming took 5 bases from V and 2 from J; bases not matched to a gene: 7. CDR1 SSHAT and CDR2 FNYEAQ come from the germline V gene (reference sequence). CDR3 coding DNA: TGTGCCAGCAGCCACGACAGGGGGGGGCCCTACGAGCAGTACGTC. As protein: CASSHDRGGPYEQYV.

The rearrangement links TRBV15 to TRBJ2-1; possible D gene TRBD1, 6 bases. CDR3 length: 15 amino acids. Trimming took off 1 base at V and 1 base at J, with 8 bases between the two ends. Looked up from germline, CDR1 is LNHNV and CDR2 is YYDKDF (reference sequence). The CDR3 protein is CATSRAGTSYNEQFF. DNA of the CDR3: TGTGCCACCAGCAGAGCCGGGACATCCTACAATGAGCAGTTCTTC.

The chain combines TRBV4-3 with TRBJ2-3; TRBD2 matches 7 bases. V was pared by 1 base and J by 5 bases, with 12 bases of the junction left unmatched. Germline assignment: CDR1 LGHNA and CDR2 YSLEER. The CDR3 sequence is 17 residues long. The CDR3 nucleotides read TGCGCCAGCAGCCAAGTAAGGGGAGGGAGGGCCGGAGATACGCAGTATTTT. Residues: CASSQVRGGRAGDTQYF.

The chain couples TRBV7-8 to TRBJ2-6; TRBD1 might be the D (5 bases). CDR3 length: 15 residues. Germline CDR1 reads SGHVS; CDR2 reads FQNEAQ. V dropped 5 bases and J dropped 1 base, with 9 bases sitting between them. The CDR3 DNA reads as TGTGCCAGCAGCGATCGACAGTCTGGGGCCAACGTCCTGACTTTC. As protein: CASSDRQSGANVLTF.

The chain recombines TRBV12-5 with TRBJ1-1; the D is unclear. Trimming removed 3 bases at V and 0 bases at J, with 11 bases between. This CDR3 contains 15 residues. Germline V gene sequence: CDR1 LGHNT, CDR2 FRNRAP. In DNA form, the CDR3 reads TGTGCTAGTGGTTTCGCGAGTAACTTGAACACTGAAGCTTTCTTT. This encodes CASGFASNLNTEAFF. Combining the CDR3 with reference TRBV12-5 and TRBJ1-1 gives the whole variable domain DARVTQTPRHKVTEMGQEVTMRCQPILGHNTVFWYRQTMMQGLELLAYFRNRAPLDDSGMPKDRFSAEMPDATLATLKIQPSEPRDSAVYFCASGFASNLNTEAFFGQGTRLTVV.

The genes are TRBV4-1 and TRBJ2-3; 8 bases are a match to TRBD2. V trimming: 0 bases; J trimming: 5 bases; junction bases outside the gene matches: 7. Germline assignment: CDR1 MGHRA and CDR2 YSYEKL. The CDR3 sequence is 16 residues long. The CDR3 nucleotides read TGCGCCAGCAGCCAAGATGAGCGGGGGATGGAAGATACGCAGTATTTT. Its protein is CASSQDERGMEDTQYF.

This clone occurred once. At the DNA level, this CDR3 is encoded by other sequences in the same sample as well. The CDR3 bases are TGTGCCAGCAGTGGCGGGCAGGGGTCCTCTAATCAGCCCCAGCATTTT. Encoded protein: CASSGGQGSSNQPQHF. The chain carries TRBV2 and TRBJ1-5, with TRBD1 as a possible D gene (6 bases). V was shortened by 4 bases and J by 4 bases, with 17 bases between the two germline ends. Per the germline V gene, CDR1 is SNHLY and CDR2 is FYNNEI. The CDR3 is 16 amino acids.

This clone came up a few times. The rearrangement joins TRBV30 to TRBJ1-1; 7 bases map to TRBD1. V shed 0 bases, J shed 5 bases, and the junction held 12 bases outside the gene matches. Germline CDR1 and CDR2: GTSNPN and SVGIG (reference sequence). The CDR3 is made up of 16 amino acids. The chain's CDR3 is CAWSVRGGTALTEAFF. CDR3 sequence (DNA): TGTGCCTGGAGTGTACGAGGTGGGACAGCCCTTACTGAAGCTTTCTTT.

This clone was found once. The CDR3 DNA follows: TGTGCCAGCAGCCCCAATTTCGCCTCGTCTATCTTTGAAGCTTTCTTT. The encoded protein is CASSPNFASSIFEAFF. V is TRBV11-2 and J is TRBJ1-1; D unclear. Germline V CDR1 and CDR2: SGHAT, FQNNGV. Trimming stripped 5 bases from V and 7 bases from J, with 23 bases between. There are 16 residues in the CDR3.

V usage is TRBV7-3 and J usage is TRBJ2-3; tentative D call: TRBD2 (5 bases). CDR1 SGHTA and CDR2 FQGTGA come from the germline V gene. V was pared by 5 bases and J by 2 bases, with 8 bases between. There are 13 residues in the CDR3. The CDR3 sequence is CASSPRVTDTQYF. Here the CDR3 DNA reads TGTGCCAGCAGCCCGCGGGTCACAGATACGCAGTATTTT.

V gene TRBV19 combines with J gene TRBJ2-1, with 11 bases aligning to TRBD2. V shed 6 bases and J 4 bases; nucleotides not matched to a gene: 8. CDR1 LNHDA and CDR2 SQIVND come from the germline V gene (reference sequence). This CDR3 has 16 residues. CDR3 region: CASRTSGSIIYNEQFF. The CDR3 region has the DNA TGTGCCAGTAGAACTAGCGGGAGTATTATTTACAATGAGCAGTTCTTC. The variable domain in full, completed from reference TRBV19 and TRBJ2-1, reads DGGITQSPKYLFRKEGQNVTLSCEQNLNHDAMYWYRQDPGQGLRLIYYSQIVNDFQKGDIAEGYSVSREKKESFPLTVTSAQKNPTAFYLCASRTSGSIIYNEQFFGPGTRLTVL.

The genes are TRBV9 and TRBJ2-5, with D tentatively TRBD2 (6 bases). The CDR3 sequence is 15 residues long. Looked up from germline, CDR1 is SGDLS and CDR2 is YYNGEE. V was cut by 2 bases and J by 5 bases, with 16 bases left in between. The CDR3 loop reads CASSVGQAGRETQYF. In nucleotides, the CDR3 is TGTGCCAGCAGCGTCGGGCAGGCGGGAAGGGAGACCCAGTACTTC.

The chain carries TRBV28 and TRBJ1-3; TRBD1 matches 8 bases. The CDR3 is 16 residues long. CDR1 MDHEN and CDR2 SYDVKM come from the germline V gene. The J segment lost 2 bases and the V segment lost 3 bases, leaving 6 bases of the junction unmatched. CDR3 sequence (DNA): TGTGCCAGCAGTTTTTGGGGGACAGGCCCTGGAAACACCATATATTTT. It encodes CASSFWGTGPGNTIYF. Filled out from reference TRBV28 and TRBJ1-3, the complete variable domain reads DVKVTQSSRYLVKRTGEKVFLECVQDMDHENMFWYRQDPGLGLRLIYFSYDVKMKEKGDIPEGYSVSREKKERFSLILESASTNQTSMYLCASSFWGTGPGNTIYFGEGSWLTVV.

The CDR3: CASSQGQARVEQYV. The CDR3 bases are TGTGCCAGCAGCCAGGGACAGGCCCGGGTTGAGCAGTACGTC. The chain recombines TRBV11-2 with TRBJ2-7, with TRBD1 matching 8 bases. The CDR3 runs to 14 residues. J was trimmed by 7 bases and V by 5 bases; bases with no gene match: 10. Germline lookup yields CDR1 SGHAT and CDR2 FQNNGV.

The genes are TRBV29-1 and TRBJ2-1; no firm D call. The germline CDR1 and CDR2 sequences are SQVTM and ANQGSEA. V was cut by 0 bases and J by 9 bases, with 9 bases left in between. The CDR3 contains 12 residues. This CDR3 reads CSVEDNEVEQFF. In DNA form, the CDR3 reads TGCAGCGTTGAAGATAACGAGGTTGAGCAGTTCTTC.